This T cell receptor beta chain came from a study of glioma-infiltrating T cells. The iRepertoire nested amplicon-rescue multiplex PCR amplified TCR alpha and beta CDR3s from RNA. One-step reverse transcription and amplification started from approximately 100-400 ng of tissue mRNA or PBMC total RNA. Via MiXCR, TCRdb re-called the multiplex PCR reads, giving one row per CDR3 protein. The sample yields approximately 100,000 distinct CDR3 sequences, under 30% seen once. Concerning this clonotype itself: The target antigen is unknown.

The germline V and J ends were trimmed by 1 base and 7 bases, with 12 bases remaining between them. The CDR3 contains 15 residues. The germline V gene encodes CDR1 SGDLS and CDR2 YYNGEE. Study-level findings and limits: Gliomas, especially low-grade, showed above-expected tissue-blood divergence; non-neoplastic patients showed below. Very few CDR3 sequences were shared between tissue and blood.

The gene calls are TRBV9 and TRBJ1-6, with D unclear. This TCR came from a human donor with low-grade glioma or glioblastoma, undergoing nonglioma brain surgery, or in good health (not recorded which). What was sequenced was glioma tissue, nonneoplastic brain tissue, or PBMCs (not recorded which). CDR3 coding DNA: TGTGCCAGCAGCGTAAAACAGTGGAAAAATTCACCCCTCCACTTT. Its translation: CASSVKQWKNSPLHF.